The table lists the clone carrying this T cell receptor (beta chain) with many counts. Per germline, CDR1 SGDLS and CDR2 YYNGEE. The CDR3 is made up of 15 amino acids. V dropped 3 bases and J dropped 1; count of bases not matched to a gene: 3. This specimen belongs to a study of early T cells in non-severe SARS-CoV-2 infection. TCRdb analysed the 5' RACE reads with MiXCR anew, one entry per CDR3 protein. Of 30,000 to 35,000 distinct CDR3 sequences in the sample, more than 4% were seen once. The chain combines TRBV9 with TRBJ2-3; 9 bases agree with TRBD2. Sequences were obtained from whole blood. This clonotype originated in an adult who was a healthcare worker with PCR-confirmed SARS-CoV-2 infection or an uninfected control (not recorded which). The CDR3 spells CASSARLAGTDTQYF. The CDR3 nucleotides read TGTGCCAGCAGCGCAAGACTAGCGGGCACAGATACGCAGTATTTT.